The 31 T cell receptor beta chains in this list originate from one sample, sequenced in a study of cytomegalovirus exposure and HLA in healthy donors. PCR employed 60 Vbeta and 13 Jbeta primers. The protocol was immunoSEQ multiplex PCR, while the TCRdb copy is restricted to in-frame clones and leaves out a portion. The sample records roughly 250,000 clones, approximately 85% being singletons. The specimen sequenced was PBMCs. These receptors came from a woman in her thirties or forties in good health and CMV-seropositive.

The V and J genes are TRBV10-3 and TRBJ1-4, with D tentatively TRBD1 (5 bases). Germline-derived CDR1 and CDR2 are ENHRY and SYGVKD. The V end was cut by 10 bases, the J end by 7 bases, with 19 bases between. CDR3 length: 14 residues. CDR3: CASRDPGGSEKLFF. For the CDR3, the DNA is TGTGCCAGCAGGGACCCCGGAGGGAGTGAAAAACTGTTTTTT.

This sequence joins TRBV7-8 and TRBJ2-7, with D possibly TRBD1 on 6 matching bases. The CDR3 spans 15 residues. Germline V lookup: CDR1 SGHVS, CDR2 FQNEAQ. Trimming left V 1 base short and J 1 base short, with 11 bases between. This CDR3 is CASSLVQGVSYEQYF. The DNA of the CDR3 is TGTGCCAGCAGCTTAGTACAGGGCGTATCCTACGAGCAGTACTTC.

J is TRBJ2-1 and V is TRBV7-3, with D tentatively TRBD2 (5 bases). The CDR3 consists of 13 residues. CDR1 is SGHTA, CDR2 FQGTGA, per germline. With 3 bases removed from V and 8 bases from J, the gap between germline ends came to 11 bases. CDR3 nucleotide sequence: TGTGCCAGCAGCTTGAGACTAAGGGATGAGCAGTTCTTC. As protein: CASSLRLRDEQFF.

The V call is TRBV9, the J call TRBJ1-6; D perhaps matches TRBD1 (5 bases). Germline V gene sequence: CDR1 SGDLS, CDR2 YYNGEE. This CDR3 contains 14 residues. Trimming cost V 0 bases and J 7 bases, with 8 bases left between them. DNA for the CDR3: TGTGCCAGCAGCGTAGGACAGCTGAATTCACCCCTCCACTTT. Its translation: CASSVGQLNSPLHF.

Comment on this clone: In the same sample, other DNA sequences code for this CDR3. CDR3 sequence reads: CASSLDWTQETQYF. CDR3 in DNA: TGTGCCAGCAGCTTGGATTGGACACAAGAGACCCAGTACTTC. The chain joins TRBV5-4 to TRBJ2-5; a weak D match, TRBD1 (5 bases). Germline V gene lookup returns CDR1 SGHNT and CDR2 YYREEE (reference sequence). The CDR3 is made up of 14 amino acids. Trimming left V 0 bases short and J 2 bases short, with 8 bases between.

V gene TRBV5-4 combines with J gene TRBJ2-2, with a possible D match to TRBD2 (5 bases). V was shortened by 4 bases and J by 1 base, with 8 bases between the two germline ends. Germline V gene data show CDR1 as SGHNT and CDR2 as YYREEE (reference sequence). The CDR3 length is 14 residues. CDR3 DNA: TGTGCCAGCAGCCCGGACTTGAACACCGGGGAGCTGTTTTTT. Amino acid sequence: CASSPDLNTGELFF. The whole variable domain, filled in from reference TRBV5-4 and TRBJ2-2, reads ETGVTQSPTHLIKTRGQQVTLRCSSQSGHNTVSWYQQALGQGPQFIFQYYREEENGRGNFPPRFSGLQFPNYSSELNVNALELDDSALYLCASSPDLNTGELFFGEGSRLTVL.

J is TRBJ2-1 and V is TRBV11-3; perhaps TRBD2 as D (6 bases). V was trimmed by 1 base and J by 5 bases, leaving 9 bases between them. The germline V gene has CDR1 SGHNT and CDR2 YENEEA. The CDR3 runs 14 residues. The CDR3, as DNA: TGTGCCAGCAGCTTAGGGCGGGGTAACAATGAGCAGTTCTTC. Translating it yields CASSLGRGNNEQFF.

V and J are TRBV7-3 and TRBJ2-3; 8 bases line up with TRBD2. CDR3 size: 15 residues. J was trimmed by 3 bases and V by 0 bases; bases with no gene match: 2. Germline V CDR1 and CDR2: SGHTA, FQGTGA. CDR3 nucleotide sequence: TGTGCCAGCAGCTTAACTAGCGGGGTTACAGATACGCAGTATTTT. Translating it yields CASSLTSGVTDTQYF.

CDR3 sequence: CASGLVRGSSYNEQFF. The CDR3 DNA follows: TGTGCTAGTGGTTTGGTACGGGGGAGCTCCTACAATGAGCAGTTCTTC. This chain connects TRBV12-5 to TRBJ2-1; tentative D call: TRBD2 (6 bases). This CDR3 contains 16 residues. Deletions cut 0 bases from V and 0 bases from J, with 9 bases between. Germline V gene sequence: CDR1 LGHNT, CDR2 FRNRAP. Full variable domain (remainder filled in from reference TRBV12-5 and TRBJ2-1): DARVTQTPRHKVTEMGQEVTMRCQPILGHNTVFWYRQTMMQGLELLAYFRNRAPLDDSGMPKDRFSAEMPDATLATLKIQPSEPRDSAVYFCASGLVRGSSYNEQFFGPGTRLTVL.

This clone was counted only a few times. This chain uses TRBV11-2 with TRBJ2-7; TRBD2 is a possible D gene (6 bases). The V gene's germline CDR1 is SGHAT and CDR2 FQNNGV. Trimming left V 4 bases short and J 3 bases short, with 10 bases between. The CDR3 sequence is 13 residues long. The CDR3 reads CASSSPAGYEQYF. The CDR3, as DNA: TGTGCCAGCAGCTCCCCAGCGGGCTACGAGCAGTACTTC.

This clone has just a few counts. CDR3 sequence (DNA): TGTGCCATCAGCGCCGGGACAGGGCCCCGCTATGAAAAACTGTTTTTT. This encodes CAISAGTGPRYEKLFF. The chain links TRBV10-3 to TRBJ1-4; 9 nucleotides match TRBD1. Germline loops: CDR1 ENHRY, CDR2 SYGVKD. With 6 bases clipped from V and 6 bases from J, the junction kept 11 bases outside the gene matches. There are 16 residues in the CDR3.

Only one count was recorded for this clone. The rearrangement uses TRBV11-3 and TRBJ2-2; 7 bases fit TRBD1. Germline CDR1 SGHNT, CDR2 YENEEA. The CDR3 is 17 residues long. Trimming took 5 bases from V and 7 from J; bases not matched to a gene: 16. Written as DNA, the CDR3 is TGTGCCAGCAGCGAATGGACAGGATCCCTGGGCGACGGGGAGCTGTTTTTT. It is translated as CASSEWTGSLGDGELFF.

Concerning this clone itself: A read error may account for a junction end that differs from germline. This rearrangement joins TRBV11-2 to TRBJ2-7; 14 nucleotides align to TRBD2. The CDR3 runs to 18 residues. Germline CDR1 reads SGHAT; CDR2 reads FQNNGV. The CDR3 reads CASSTGTSGSIFSHEQYF. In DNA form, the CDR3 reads TGTGCCAGCAGCACTGGGACTAGCGGGAGTATTTTCTCCCACGAGCAGTACTTC.

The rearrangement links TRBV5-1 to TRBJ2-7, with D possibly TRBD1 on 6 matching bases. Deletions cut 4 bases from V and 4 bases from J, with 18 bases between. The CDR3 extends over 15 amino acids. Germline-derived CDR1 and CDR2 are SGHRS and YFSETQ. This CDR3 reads CASSHGTPQGYEQYF. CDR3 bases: TGCGCCAGCAGCCACGGGACACCCCAAGGATACGAGCAGTACTTC.

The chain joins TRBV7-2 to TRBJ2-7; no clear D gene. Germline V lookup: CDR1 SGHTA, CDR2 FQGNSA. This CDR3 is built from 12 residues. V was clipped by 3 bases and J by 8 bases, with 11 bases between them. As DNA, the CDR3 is TGTGCCAGCAGCTTTAACCTAGAAAAGCAGTACTTC. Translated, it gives CASSFNLEKQYF. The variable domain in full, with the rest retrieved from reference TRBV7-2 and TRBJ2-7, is GAGVSQSPSNKVTEKGKDVELRCDPISGHTALYWYRQSLGQGLEFLIYFQGNSAPDKSGLPSDRFSAERTGGSVSTLTIQRTQQEDSAVYLCASSFNLEKQYFGPGTRLTVT.

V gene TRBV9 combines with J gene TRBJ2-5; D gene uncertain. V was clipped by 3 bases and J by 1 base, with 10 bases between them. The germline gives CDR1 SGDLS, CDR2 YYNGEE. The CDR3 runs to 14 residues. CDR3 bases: TGTGCCAGCAGCGCCTTTGGCTCCCAAGAGACCCAGTACTTC. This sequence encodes CASSAFGSQETQYF.

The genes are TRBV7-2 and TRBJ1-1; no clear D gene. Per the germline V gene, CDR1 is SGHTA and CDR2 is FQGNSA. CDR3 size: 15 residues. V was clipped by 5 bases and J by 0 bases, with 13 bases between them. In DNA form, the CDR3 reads TGTGCCAGCAGCCCACGAAAAAACATGAACACTGAAGCTTTCTTT. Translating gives CASSPRKNMNTEAFF.

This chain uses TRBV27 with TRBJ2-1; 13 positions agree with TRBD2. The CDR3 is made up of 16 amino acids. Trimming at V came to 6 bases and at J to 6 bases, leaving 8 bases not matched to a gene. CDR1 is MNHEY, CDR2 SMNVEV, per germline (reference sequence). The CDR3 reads CASRRGGTSGVNEQFF. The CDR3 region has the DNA TGTGCCAGCAGACGGGGCGGGACTAGCGGGGTCAATGAGCAGTTCTTC.

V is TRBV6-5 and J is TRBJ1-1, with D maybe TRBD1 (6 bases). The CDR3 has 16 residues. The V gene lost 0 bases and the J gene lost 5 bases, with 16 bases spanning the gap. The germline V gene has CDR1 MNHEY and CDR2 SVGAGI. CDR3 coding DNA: TGTGCCAGCAGTTACTCCGGATTGGGGGCTGGGACTGAAGCTTTCTTT. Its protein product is CASSYSGLGAGTEAFF.

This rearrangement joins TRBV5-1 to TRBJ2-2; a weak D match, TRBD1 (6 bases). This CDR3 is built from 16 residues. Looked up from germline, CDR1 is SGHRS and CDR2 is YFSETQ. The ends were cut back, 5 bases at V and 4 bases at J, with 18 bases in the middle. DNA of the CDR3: TGCGCCAGCAGGGAACGGACAGATCGGGGCACCGGGGAGCTGTTTTTT. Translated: CASRERTDRGTGELFF.

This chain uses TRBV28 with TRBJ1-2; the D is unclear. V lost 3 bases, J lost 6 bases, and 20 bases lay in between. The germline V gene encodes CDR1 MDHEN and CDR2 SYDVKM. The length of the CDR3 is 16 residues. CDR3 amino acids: CASSFGSGTGNNGYTF. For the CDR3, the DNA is TGTGCCAGCAGTTTTGGGTCGGGTACGGGGAATAATGGCTACACCTTC.

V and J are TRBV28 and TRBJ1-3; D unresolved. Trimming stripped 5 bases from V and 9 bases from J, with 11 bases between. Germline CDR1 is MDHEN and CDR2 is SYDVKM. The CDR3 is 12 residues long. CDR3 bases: TGTGCCAGCAGTCTGGGTTCGGGCACCATATATTTT. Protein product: CASSLGSGTIYF.

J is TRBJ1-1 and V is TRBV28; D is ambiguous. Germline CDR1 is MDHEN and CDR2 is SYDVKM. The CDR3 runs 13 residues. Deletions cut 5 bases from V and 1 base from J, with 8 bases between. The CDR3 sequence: CASSRGGNTEAFF. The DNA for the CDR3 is TGTGCCAGCAGTCGGGGTGGGAACACTGAAGCTTTCTTT. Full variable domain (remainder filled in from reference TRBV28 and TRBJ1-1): DVKVTQSSRYLVKRTGEKVFLECVQDMDHENMFWYRQDPGLGLRLIYFSYDVKMKEKGDIPEGYSVSREKKERFSLILESASTNQTSMYLCASSRGGNTEAFFGQGTRLTVV.

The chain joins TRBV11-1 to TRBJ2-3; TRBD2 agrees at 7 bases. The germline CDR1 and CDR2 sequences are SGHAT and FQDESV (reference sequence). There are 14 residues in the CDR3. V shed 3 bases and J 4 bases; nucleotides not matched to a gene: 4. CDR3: CASSLGGSSDTQYF. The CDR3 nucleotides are TGTGCCAGCAGCTTGGGCGGGAGTTCAGATACGCAGTATTTT.

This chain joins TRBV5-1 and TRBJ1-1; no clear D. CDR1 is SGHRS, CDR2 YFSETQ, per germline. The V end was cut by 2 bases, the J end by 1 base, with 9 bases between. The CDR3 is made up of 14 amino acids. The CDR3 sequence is CASSLIGQNTEAFF. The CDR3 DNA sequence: TGCGCCAGCAGCTTAATTGGCCAGAACACTGAAGCTTTCTTT. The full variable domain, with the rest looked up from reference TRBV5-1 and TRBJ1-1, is KAGVTQTPRYLIKTRGQQVTLSCSPISGHRSVSWYQQTPGQGLQFLFEYFSETQRNKGNFPGRFSGRQFSNSRSEMNVSTLELGDSALYLCASSLIGQNTEAFFGQGTRLTVV.

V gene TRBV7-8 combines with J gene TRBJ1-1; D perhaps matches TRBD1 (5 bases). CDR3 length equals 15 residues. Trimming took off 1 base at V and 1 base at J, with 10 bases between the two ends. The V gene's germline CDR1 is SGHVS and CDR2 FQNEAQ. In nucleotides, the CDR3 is TGTGCCAGCAGCTTAGAGGGAGGGGCGAACACTGAAGCTTTCTTT. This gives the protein CASSLEGGANTEAFF.

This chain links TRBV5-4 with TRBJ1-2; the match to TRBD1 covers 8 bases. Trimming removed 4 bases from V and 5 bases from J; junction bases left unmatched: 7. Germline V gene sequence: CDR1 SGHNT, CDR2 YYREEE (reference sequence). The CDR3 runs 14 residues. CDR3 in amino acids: CASSPDRVEYGYTF. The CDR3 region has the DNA TGTGCCAGCAGCCCGGACAGGGTCGAATATGGCTACACCTTC.

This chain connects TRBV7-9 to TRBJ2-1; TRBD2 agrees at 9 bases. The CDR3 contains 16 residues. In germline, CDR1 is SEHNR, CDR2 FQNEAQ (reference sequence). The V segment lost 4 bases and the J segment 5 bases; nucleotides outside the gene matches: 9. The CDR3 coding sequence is TGTGCCAGCAGCTGGGACATAGCGGGAGTCAACAATGAGCAGTTCTTC. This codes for CASSWDIAGVNNEQFF.

The CDR3 DNA reads as TGTGCCAGCAGGAGAACAGGGGTCATCACTGAAGCTTTCTTT. This translates into CASRRTGVITEAFF. The chain joins TRBV28 to TRBJ1-1; 7 nucleotides align to TRBD1. This CDR3 region has 14 residues. Germline CDR1 reads MDHEN; CDR2 reads SYDVKM. The V and J ends lost 6 bases and 4 bases, in that order; junction bases with no gene match: 8.

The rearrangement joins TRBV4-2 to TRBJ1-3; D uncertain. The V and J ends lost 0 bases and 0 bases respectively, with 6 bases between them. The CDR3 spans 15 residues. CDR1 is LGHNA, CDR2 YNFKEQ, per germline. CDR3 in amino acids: CASSQEGSSGNTIYF. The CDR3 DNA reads TGTGCCAGCAGCCAAGAAGGGAGCTCTGGAAACACCATATATTTT.

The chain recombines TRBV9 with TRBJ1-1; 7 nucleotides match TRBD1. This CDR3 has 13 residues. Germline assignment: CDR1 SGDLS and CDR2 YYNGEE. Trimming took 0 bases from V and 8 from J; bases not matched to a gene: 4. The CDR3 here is CASSVAQGGEAFF. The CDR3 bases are TGTGCCAGCAGCGTAGCGCAGGGGGGCGAAGCTTTCTTT.